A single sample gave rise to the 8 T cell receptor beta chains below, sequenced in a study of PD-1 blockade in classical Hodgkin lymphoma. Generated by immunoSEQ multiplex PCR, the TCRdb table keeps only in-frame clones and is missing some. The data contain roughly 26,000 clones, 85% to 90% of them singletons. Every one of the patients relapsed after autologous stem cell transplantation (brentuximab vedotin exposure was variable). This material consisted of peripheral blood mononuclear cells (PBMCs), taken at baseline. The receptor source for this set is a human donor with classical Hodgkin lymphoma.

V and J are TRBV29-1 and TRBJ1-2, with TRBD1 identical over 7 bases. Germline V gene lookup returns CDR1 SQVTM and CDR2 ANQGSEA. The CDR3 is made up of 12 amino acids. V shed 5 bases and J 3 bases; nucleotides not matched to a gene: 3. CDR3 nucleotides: TGCAGCGTTACCGGGACAGACTATGGCTACACCTTC. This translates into CSVTGTDYGYTF.

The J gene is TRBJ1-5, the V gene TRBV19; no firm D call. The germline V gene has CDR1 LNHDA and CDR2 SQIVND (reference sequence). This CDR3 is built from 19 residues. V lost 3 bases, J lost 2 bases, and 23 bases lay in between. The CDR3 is CASSILMGQVAGGNQPQHF. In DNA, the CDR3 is TGTGCCAGTAGTATCCTTATGGGTCAGGTCGCCGGTGGCAATCAGCCCCAGCATTTT.

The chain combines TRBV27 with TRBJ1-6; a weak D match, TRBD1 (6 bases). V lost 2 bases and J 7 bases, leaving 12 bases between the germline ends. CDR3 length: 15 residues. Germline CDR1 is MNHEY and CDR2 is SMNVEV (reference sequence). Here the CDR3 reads CASSLMEGGNSPLHF. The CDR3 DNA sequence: TGTGCCAGCAGTTTAATGGAGGGGGGAAATTCACCCCTCCACTTT.

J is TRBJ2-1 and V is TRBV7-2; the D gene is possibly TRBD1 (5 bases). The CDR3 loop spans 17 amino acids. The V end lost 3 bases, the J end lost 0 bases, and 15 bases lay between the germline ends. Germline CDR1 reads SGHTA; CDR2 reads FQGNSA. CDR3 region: CASSFPRRGSSYNEQFF. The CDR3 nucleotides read TGTGCCAGCAGCTTTCCACGTAGGGGTAGCTCCTACAATGAGCAGTTCTTC.

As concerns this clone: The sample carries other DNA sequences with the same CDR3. The CDR3: CASSLQGYEQYF. The CDR3 region has the DNA TGCGCCAGCAGCTTACAGGGGTACGAGCAGTACTTC. The rearrangement joins TRBV5-1 to TRBJ2-7, with 7 positions matching TRBD1. This CDR3 contains 12 residues. J gave up 4 bases and V 2 bases, and 0 bases lay outside the gene matches. Germline V gene sequence: CDR1 SGHRS, CDR2 YFSETQ. Full variable domain (missing parts from reference TRBV5-1 and TRBJ2-7): KAGVTQTPRYLIKTRGQQVTLSCSPISGHRSVSWYQQTPGQGLQFLFEYFSETQRNKGNFPGRFSGRQFSNSRSEMNVSTLELGDSALYLCASSLQGYEQYFGPGTRLTVT.

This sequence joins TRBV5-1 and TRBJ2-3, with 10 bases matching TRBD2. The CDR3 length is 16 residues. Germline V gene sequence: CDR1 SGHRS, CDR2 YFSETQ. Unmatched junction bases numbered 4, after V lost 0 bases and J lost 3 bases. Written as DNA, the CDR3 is TGCGCCAGCAGCTTGGATATAGCGGGGGGAACAGATACGCAGTATTTT. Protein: CASSLDIAGGTDTQYF. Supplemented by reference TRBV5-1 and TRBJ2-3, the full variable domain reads KAGVTQTPRYLIKTRGQQVTLSCSPISGHRSVSWYQQTPGQGLQFLFEYFSETQRNKGNFPGRFSGRQFSNSRSEMNVSTLELGDSALYLCASSLDIAGGTDTQYFGPGTRLTVL.

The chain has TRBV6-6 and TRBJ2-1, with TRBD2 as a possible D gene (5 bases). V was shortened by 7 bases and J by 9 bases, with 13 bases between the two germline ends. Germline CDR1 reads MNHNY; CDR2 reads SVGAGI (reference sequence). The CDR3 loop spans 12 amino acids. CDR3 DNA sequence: TGTGCCAGCAAGGAGGATATCGGTGAGCAGTTCTTC. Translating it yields CASKEDIGEQFF.

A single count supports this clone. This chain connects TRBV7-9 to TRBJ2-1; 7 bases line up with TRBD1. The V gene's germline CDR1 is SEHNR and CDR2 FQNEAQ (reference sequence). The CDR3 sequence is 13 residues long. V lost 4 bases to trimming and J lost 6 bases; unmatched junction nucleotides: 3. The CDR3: CASSSRQGNEQFF. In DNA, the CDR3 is TGTGCCAGCAGCTCACGACAGGGCAATGAGCAGTTCTTC.